Listed below are T cell receptor beta chains from one sample, sequenced in a study of shared clonotypes between healthy human individuals. Produced via immunoSEQ multiplex PCR; TCRdb's table is partial and in-frame only. Of more than 2,000,000 clones listed, roughly 92% are singletons. What was sequenced was naive CD4+ T cells sorted from blood. The receptors derive from a young man in good health. CDR3s include the opening cysteine and the closing phenylalanine or tryptophan. Fields, in order: CDR3 DNA, CDR3 protein, clone size, V gene, D gene, J gene. A D gene is named only where the DNA matches it firmly. Rows give clone size only sometimes, using once, few, many, or a class for an expanded clone.

cdr3_nt: TGTGCCAGCCGCCCAGGAGGGGGCGAGACCCAGTACTTC; cdr3_aa: CASRPGGGETQYF; clone_size: -; v_call: TRBV5-4; d_call: -; j_call: TRBJ2-5
cdr3_nt: TGCGCCAGCAGCTTGCAGGACAGGGGAGAATATAATTCACCCCTCCACTTT; cdr3_aa: CASSLQDRGEYNSPLHF; clone_size: -; v_call: TRBV5-1; d_call: TRBD1; j_call: TRBJ1-6
cdr3_nt: TGTGCCAGCAGTTTTCAAAGGGGCGCATACGAGCAGTACTTC; cdr3_aa: CASSFQRGAYEQYF; clone_size: -; v_call: TRBV28; d_call: -; j_call: TRBJ2-7
cdr3_nt: TGTGCCAGCAGCTCCAGACCCGGGACATCTGGAAACACCATATATTTT; cdr3_aa: CASSSRPGTSGNTIYF; clone_size: few; v_call: TRBV7-2; d_call: -; j_call: TRBJ1-3
cdr3_nt: TGTGCCAGCAGGAGGGACAGGAGGTACGAGCAGTACTTC; cdr3_aa: CASRRDRRYEQYF; clone_size: -; v_call: TRBV2; d_call: TRBD1; j_call: TRBJ2-7
cdr3_nt: TGTGCCAGCAGCTTACGAGCCACTGAAGCTTTCTTT; cdr3_aa: CASSLRATEAFF; clone_size: -; v_call: TRBV7-8; d_call: -; j_call: TRBJ1-1
cdr3_nt: TGTGCCAGCAGTTACCGGGGTACGGGCAATCAGCCCCAGCATTTT; cdr3_aa: CASSYRGTGNQPQHF; clone_size: -; v_call: TRBV6-6; d_call: -; j_call: TRBJ1-5
cdr3_nt: TGTGCCACCAGGGGGGCGGCTGCCTCTGAAGCTTTCTTT; cdr3_aa: CATRGAAASEAFF; clone_size: -; v_call: TRBV6-6; d_call: TRBD1; j_call: TRBJ1-1
cdr3_nt: TGTGTTGTCTCCACCACCCTTGGAAACACCATATATTTT; cdr3_aa: CVVSTTLGNTIYF; clone_size: -; v_call: TRBV28; d_call: -; j_call: TRBJ1-3
cdr3_nt: TGTGCCAGCAGCGGAGACAGGGTTGACACTGAAGCTTTCTTT; cdr3_aa: CASSGDRVDTEAFF; clone_size: -; v_call: TRBV7-2; d_call: TRBD1; j_call: TRBJ1-1
cdr3_nt: TGTGCCAGCAGTTACCTAGTCACAGGCCCCGGGGGGGCTTTCTTT; cdr3_aa: CASSYLVTGPGGAFF; clone_size: -; v_call: TRBV6-5; d_call: -; j_call: TRBJ1-1
cdr3_nt: TGTGCCAGCACCCTCGCGAGCTACAGCTCTGGGGCCAACGTCCTGACTTTC; cdr3_aa: CASTLASYSSGANVLTF; clone_size: -; v_call: TRBV7-8; d_call: -; j_call: TRBJ2-6
cdr3_nt: TGTGCCAGCAGTTTCCTAGCGGGGTGGGATACGCAGTATTTT; cdr3_aa: CASSFLAGWDTQYF; clone_size: -; v_call: TRBV28; d_call: TRBD2; j_call: TRBJ2-3
cdr3_nt: TGCAGCGTTGACCAGGGGGGCAACACCATATATTTT; cdr3_aa: CSVDQGGNTIYF; clone_size: -; v_call: TRBV29-1; d_call: TRBD1; j_call: TRBJ1-3
cdr3_nt: TGTGCCAGCAGCCCCCGGACTAGCGGGAGGGACGAGCAGTACTTC; cdr3_aa: CASSPRTSGRDEQYF; clone_size: -; v_call: TRBV9; d_call: TRBD2; j_call: TRBJ2-7
cdr3_nt: TGTGCCAGTAGTATTCCCGGGTCGACTAACTATGGCTACACCTTC; cdr3_aa: CASSIPGSTNYGYTF; clone_size: -; v_call: TRBV19; d_call: -; j_call: TRBJ1-2
cdr3_nt: TGTGCCAGCAGTCTGTTCTGGGACCAAGAGACCCAGTACTTC; cdr3_aa: CASSLFWDQETQYF; clone_size: -; v_call: TRBV2; d_call: -; j_call: TRBJ2-5
cdr3_nt: TGTGCCAGCAGCCGGGCCGGGACAGGGAAGAAGGGCACTGAAGCTTTCTTT; cdr3_aa: CASSRAGTGKKGTEAFF; clone_size: -; v_call: TRBV11-2; d_call: TRBD1; j_call: TRBJ1-1
cdr3_nt: TGCGCCAGCAGACTGTCAGGGTCCGGGGAGCTGTTTTTT; cdr3_aa: CASRLSGSGELFF; clone_size: -; v_call: TRBV5-1; d_call: -; j_call: TRBJ2-2